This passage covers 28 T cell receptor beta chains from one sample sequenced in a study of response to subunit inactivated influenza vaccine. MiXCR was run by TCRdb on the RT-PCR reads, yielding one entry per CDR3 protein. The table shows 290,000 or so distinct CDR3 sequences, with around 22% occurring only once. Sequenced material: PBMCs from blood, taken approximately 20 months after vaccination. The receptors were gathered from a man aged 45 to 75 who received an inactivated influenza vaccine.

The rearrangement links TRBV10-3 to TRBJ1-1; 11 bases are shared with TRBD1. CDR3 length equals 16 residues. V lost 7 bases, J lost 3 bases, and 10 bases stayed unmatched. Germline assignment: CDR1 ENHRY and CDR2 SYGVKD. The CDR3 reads CAITDRDRGEDTEAFF. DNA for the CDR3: TGTGCCATCACGGACCGGGACAGGGGGGAAGACACTGAAGCTTTCTTT.

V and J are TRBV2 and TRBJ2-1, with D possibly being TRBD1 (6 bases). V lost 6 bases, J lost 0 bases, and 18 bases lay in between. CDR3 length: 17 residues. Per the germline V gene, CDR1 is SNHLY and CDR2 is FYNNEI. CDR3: CASRVRGRSHSYNEQFF. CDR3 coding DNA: TGTGCCAGCAGGGTTAGGGGGAGATCACACTCCTACAATGAGCAGTTCTTC.

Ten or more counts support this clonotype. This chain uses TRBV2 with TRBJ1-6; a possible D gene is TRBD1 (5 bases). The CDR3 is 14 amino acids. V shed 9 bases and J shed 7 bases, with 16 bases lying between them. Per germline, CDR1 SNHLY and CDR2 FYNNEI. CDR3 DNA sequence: TGTGCCAGTAGAAAGGGACTGCTAAATTCACCCCTCCACTTT. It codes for CASRKGLLNSPLHF.

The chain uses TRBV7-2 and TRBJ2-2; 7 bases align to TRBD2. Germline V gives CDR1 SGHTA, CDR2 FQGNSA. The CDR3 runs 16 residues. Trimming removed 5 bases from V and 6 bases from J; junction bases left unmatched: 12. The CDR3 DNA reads TGTGCCAGCAGCCTAGACGGGACTAATGAAGCCGGGGAGCTGTTTTTT. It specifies CASSLDGTNEAGELFF.

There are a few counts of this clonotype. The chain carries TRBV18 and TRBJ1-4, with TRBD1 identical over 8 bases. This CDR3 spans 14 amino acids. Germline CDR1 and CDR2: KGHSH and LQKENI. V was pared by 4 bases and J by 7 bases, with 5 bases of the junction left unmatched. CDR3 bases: TGTGCCAGCTCACGACAGGGGAAAGGTGAAAAACTGTTTTTT. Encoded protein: CASSRQGKGEKLFF. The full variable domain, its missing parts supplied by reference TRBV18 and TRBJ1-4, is NAGVMQNPRHLVRRRGQEARLRCSPMKGHSHVYWYRQLPEEGLKFMVYLQKENIIDESGMPKERFSAEFPKEGPSILRIQQVVRGDSAAYFCASSRQGKGEKLFFGSGTQLSVL.

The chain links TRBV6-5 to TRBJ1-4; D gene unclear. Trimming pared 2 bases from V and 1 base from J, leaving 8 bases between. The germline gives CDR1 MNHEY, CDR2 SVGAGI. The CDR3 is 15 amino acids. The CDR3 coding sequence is TGTGCCAGCAGTTACGGGGATGTAACTAATGAAAAACTGTTTTTT. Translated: CASSYGDVTNEKLFF.

This CDR3 reads CASSRGTGMRTIYF. In nucleotides, the CDR3 is TGCGCCAGCAGCCGCGGGACAGGTATGAGGACCATATATTTT. This chain joins TRBV4-1 and TRBJ1-3; 8 nucleotides agree with TRBD1. The CDR3 loop spans 14 amino acids. With 4 bases clipped from V and 10 bases from J, the junction kept 9 bases outside the gene matches. The germline V gene has CDR1 MGHRA and CDR2 YSYEKL.

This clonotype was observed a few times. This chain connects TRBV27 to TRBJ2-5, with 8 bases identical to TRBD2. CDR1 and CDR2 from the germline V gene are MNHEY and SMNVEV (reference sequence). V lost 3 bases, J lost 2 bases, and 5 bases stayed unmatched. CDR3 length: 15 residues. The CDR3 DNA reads TGTGCCAGCAGTTTGGGTAGCGGGGCACAAGAGACCCAGTACTTC. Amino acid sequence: CASSLGSGAQETQYF.

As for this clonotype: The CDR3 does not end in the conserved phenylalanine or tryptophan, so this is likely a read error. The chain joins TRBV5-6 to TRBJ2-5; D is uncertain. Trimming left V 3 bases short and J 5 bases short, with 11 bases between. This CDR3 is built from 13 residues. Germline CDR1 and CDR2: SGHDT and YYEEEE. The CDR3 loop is CASSSQMWETQYY. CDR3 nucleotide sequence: TGTGCCAGCAGCTCCCAAATGTGGGAGACCCAGTACTAC.

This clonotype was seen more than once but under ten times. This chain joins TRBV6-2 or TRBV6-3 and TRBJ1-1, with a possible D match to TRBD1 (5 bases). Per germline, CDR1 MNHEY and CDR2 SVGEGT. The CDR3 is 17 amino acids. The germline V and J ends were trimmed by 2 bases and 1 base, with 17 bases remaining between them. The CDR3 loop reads CASSYALGDWKNTEAFF. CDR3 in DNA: TGTGCCAGCAGTTACGCGTTGGGGGACTGGAAGAACACTGAAGCTTTCTTT.

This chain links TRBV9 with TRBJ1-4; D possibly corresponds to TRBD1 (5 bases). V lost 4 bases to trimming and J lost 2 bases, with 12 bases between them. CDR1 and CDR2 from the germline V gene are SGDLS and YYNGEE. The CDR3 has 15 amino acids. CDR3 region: CASSPLGDTNEKLFF. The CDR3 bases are TGTGCCAGCAGCCCGCTGGGGGACACTAATGAAAAACTGTTTTTT.

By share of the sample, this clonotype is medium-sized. The CDR3 region is CASSPHLDTGELFF. CDR3 nucleotide sequence: TGTGCCAGCAGTCCGCATTTAGACACCGGGGAGCTGTTTTTT. This chain joins TRBV12-3 or TRBV12-4 and TRBJ2-2, with D uncertain. This CDR3 has 14 residues. The V end was cut by 5 bases, the J end by 3 bases, with 10 bases between.

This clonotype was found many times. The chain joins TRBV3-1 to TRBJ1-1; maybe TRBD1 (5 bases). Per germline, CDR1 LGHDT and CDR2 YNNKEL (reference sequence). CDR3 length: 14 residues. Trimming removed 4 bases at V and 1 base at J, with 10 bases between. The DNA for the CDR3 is TGTGCCAGCAGCCCGACAGTGGAGAACACTGAAGCTTTCTTT. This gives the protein CASSPTVENTEAFF.

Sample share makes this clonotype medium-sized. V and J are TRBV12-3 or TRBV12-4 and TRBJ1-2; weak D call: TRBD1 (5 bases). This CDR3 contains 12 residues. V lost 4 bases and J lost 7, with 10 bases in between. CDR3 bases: TGTGCCAGCAGTTCACAGGTTATTGGCTACACCTTC. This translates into CASSSQVIGYTF.

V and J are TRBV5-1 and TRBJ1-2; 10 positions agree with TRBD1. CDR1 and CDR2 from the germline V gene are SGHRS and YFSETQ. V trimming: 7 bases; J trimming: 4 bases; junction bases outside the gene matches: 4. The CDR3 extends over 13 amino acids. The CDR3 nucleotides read TGCGCCAGCGGGGACAGGGGTCTCTATGGCTACACCTTC. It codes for CASGDRGLYGYTF.

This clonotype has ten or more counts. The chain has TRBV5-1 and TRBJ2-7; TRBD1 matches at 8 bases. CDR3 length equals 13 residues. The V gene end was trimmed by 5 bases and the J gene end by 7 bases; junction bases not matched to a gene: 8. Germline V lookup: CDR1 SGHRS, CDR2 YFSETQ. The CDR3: CASRLQGEGEQYF. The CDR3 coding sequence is TGCGCCAGCAGGTTACAGGGGGAAGGTGAGCAGTACTTC.

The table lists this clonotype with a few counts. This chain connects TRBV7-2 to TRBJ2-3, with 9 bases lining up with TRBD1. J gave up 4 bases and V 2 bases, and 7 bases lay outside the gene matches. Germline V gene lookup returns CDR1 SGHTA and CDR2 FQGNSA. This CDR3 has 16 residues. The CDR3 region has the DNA TGTGCCAGCAGCTTATCGGGACAGGGATCAGCAGATACGCAGTATTTT. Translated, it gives CASSLSGQGSADTQYF.

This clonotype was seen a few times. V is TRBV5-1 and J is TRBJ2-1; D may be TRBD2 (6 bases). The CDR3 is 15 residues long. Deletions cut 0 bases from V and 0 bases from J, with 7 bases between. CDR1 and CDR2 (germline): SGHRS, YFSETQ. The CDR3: CASSLGDFSYNEQFF. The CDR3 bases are TGCGCCAGCAGCTTGGGGGACTTCTCCTACAATGAGCAGTTCTTC.

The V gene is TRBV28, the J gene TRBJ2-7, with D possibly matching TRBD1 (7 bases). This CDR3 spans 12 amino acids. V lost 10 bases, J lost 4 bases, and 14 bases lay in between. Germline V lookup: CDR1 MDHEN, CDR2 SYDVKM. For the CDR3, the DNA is TGTGCCACCGGCAGGGGGGTATACGAGCAGTACTTC. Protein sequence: CATGRGVYEQYF.

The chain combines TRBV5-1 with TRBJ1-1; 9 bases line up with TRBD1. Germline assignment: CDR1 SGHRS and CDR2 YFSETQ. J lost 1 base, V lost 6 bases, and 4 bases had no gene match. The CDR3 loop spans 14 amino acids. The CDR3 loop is CASMPQGANTEAFF. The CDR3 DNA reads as TGCGCCAGCATGCCACAGGGGGCGAACACTGAAGCTTTCTTT.

The CDR3 reads CATILYGYTF. In DNA form, the CDR3 reads TGTGCCACCATCCTCTATGGCTACACCTTC. The chain recombines TRBV28 with TRBJ1-2; D call uncertain. CDR1 is MDHEN, CDR2 SYDVKM, per germline. Between the trimmed V and J ends, which lost 10 bases and 4 bases, there was a span of 7 bases. The CDR3 length is 10 residues.

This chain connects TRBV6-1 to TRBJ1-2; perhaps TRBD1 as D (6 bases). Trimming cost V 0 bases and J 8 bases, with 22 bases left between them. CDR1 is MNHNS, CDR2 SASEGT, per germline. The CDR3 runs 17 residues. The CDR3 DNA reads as TGTGCCAGCAGTGAAGCGCTTAGACCCACCTTTGGGGGCGGCTACACCTTC. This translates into CASSEALRPTFGGGYTF.

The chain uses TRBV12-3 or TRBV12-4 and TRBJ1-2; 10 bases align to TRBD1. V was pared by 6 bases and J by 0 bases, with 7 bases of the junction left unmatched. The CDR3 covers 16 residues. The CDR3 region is CASSFIGTGANYGYTF. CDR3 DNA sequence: TGTGCCAGCAGCTTCATTGGGACAGGGGCTAACTATGGCTACACCTTC.

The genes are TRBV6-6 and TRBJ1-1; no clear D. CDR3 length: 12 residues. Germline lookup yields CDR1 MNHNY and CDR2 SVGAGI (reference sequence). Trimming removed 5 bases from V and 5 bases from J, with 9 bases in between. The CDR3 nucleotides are TGTGCCAGCAGTACTGCAACAACTGAAGCTTTCTTT. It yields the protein CASSTATTEAFF.

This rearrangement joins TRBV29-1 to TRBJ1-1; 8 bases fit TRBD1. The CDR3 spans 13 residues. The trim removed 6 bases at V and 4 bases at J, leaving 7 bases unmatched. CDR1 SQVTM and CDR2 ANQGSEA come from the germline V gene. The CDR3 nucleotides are TGCAGCGTGGACAGGGCGTGGGGCACTGAAGCTTTCTTT. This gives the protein CSVDRAWGTEAFF.

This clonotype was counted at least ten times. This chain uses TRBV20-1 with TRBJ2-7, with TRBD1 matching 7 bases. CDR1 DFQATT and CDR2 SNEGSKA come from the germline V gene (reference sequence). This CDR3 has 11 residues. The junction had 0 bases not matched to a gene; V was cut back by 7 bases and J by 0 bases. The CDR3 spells CSGTGSYEQYF. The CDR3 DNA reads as TGCAGTGGGACAGGCTCCTACGAGCAGTACTTC.

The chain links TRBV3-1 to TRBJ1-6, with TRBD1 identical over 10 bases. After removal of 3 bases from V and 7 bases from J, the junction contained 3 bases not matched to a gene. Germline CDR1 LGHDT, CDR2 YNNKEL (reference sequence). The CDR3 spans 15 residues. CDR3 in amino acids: CASSHRDRGNSPLHF. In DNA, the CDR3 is TGTGCCAGCAGCCACCGGGACAGGGGAAATTCACCCCTCCACTTT.

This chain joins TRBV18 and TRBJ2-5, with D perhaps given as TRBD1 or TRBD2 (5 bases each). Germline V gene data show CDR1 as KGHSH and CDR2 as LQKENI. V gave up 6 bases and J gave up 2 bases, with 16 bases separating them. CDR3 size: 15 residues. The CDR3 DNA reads TGTGCCAGCTCCCGGACCCAGGGACCTCAAGAGACCCAGTACTTC. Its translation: CASSRTQGPQETQYF.